The 5 T cell receptor beta chains below were found in one sample sequenced in a study of OX40 agonist ivuxolimab in advanced cancers. The data were produced by immunoSEQ multiplex PCR, yet TCRdb's version contains in-frame clones alone and is incomplete. This sample has around 60,000 clones, with about four fifths found just once. The sample in question was CD4+ or CD8+ T cells sorted from blood, obtained in a trial of the OX40 agonist ivuxolimab. The receptors were gathered from an adult with an advanced solid tumor such as melanoma, head and neck, liver or kidney cancer.

The chain has TRBV5-4 and TRBJ1-1; D call uncertain. The CDR3 runs 16 residues. In germline, CDR1 is SGHNT, CDR2 YYREEE (reference sequence). With 0 bases removed from V and 5 bases from J, the gap between germline ends came to 17 bases. The DNA of the CDR3 is TGTGCCAGCAGCTTGGGGGCCGGGATCCTGGGTACTGAAGCTTTCTTT. Translating gives CASSLGAGILGTEAFF.

The genes are TRBV7-9 and TRBJ1-5; 8 bases map to TRBD1. V shed 1 base and J 4 bases; nucleotides not matched to a gene: 3. The germline gives CDR1 SEHNR, CDR2 FQNEAQ (reference sequence). The CDR3 has 15 residues. The CDR3 is CASSLDTGGNQPQHF. The CDR3 DNA is TGTGCCAGCAGCTTAGATACAGGGGGGAATCAGCCCCAGCATTTT.

The chain joins TRBV11-2 to TRBJ2-5; tentative D call: TRBD2 (5 bases). The CDR3 contains 14 residues. The V and J ends lost 1 base and 3 bases respectively, with 9 bases between them. Germline CDR1 reads SGHAT; CDR2 reads FQNNGV. CDR3 coding DNA: TGTGCCAGCAGCTTAGGGGCCGGGGAAGAGACCCAGTACTTC. Translation: CASSLGAGEETQYF.

The V gene is TRBV4-1, the J gene TRBJ2-2; 7 bases match TRBD1. From germline, CDR1 is MGHRA and CDR2 YSYEKL. The CDR3 extends over 17 amino acids. The J segment lost 3 bases and the V segment lost 1 base, leaving 8 bases of the junction unmatched. The CDR3 sequence is CASSQGPGTEYTGELFF. The CDR3 nucleotides read TGCGCCAGCAGCCAAGGTCCCGGGACAGAGTACACCGGGGAGCTGTTTTTT.

The rearrangement links TRBV30 to TRBJ2-3, with 10 bases aligning to TRBD2. The CDR3 sequence is 16 residues long. Germline CDR1 and CDR2: GTSNPN and SVGIG (reference sequence). The V gene end was trimmed by 3 bases and the J gene end by 2 bases; junction bases not matched to a gene: 8. This CDR3 reads CAWSEGLAYNTDTQYF. CDR3 nucleotide sequence: TGTGCCTGGAGCGAGGGACTAGCGTACAACACAGATACGCAGTATTTT. Based on the CDR3 plus reference TRBV30 and TRBJ2-3, the full variable domain is SQTIHQWPATLVQPVGSPLSLECTVEGTSNPNLYWYRQAAGRGLQLLFYSVGIGQISSEVPQNLSASRPQDRQFILSSKKLLLSDSGFYLCAWSEGLAYNTDTQYFGPGTRLTVL.